This TCR beta chain is drawn from a study of Graves' ophthalmopathy and Graves' hyperthyroidism. Whole-study results and caveats: From stable hyperthyroidism, ophthalmopathy was separated by a 13-signature model with about 88% sensitivity and 75% to 84% specificity. The authors also found most expanded thyroid clonotypes above 0.001 frequency in blood. It was with approximately 70% sensitivity and approximately 75% specificity that the model predicted ophthalmopathy progression.

The CDR3 runs to 15 residues. V lost 1 base to trimming and J lost 4 bases, with 13 bases between them. CDR1 is SGHTA, CDR2 FQGNSA, per germline. In this cohort's terms, stable hyperthyroidism meant no ophthalmopathy by 18 months of follow-up. For repertoire sequencing, the TCR beta CDR3 regions were amplified from RNA transcripts. HTBI-primed RT-PCR formed the first round, and a multiplex PCR formed the second. A single record per CDR3 protein comes from TCRdb applying MiXCR to the multiplex PCR reads. In the table there are 600,000 to 650,000 distinct CDR3 sequences, about 20% of which are singletons. A word on this clonotype: Its antigen is unidentified.

The chain is built from TRBV7-2 and TRBJ1-2; a possible D gene is TRBD1 (6 bases). Material: peripheral blood. This sequence was found in a young woman with stable Graves' hyperthyroidism. Some clones in this sample may be carry-over from other donors' samples. The CDR3 bases are TGTGCCAGCAGCTTAGGAAGAGACAGGATCTATGGCTACACCTTC. It is translated as CASSLGRDRIYGYTF.